This T cell receptor beta chain came from a study of T cells after yellow fever vaccination. Study observations and caveats: Weaker, the secondary response peaked sooner, at day 5 versus 15.

This clonotype has only a few counts. Its antigen is still unknown. TCRdb ran MiXCR on the 5' RACE reads and lists one entry per CDR3 protein. The sample gives approximately 450,000 distinct CDR3 sequences, approximately 19% of which show up once; about a sixth is in the top ten. Germline-derived CDR1 and CDR2 are SNHLY and FYNNEI. The CDR3 extends over 13 amino acids. V lost 7 bases, J lost 6 bases, and 15 bases lay in between. The J gene is TRBJ1-2, the V gene TRBV2; possibly TRBD1 for D (6 bases). The source of this sequence is a man in his late teens or twenties who received the YFV17D yellow fever vaccine. The sequences come from PBMCs, collected before the yellow fever booster vaccination. The CDR3 spells CASTKEQGHGYTF. DNA of the CDR3: TGTGCCAGCACTAAGGAACAGGGCCATGGCTACACCTTC.